The clone carrying this T cell receptor beta chain was seen a handful of times. What it recognizes is unknown. Trimming pared 4 bases from V and 7 bases from J, leaving 11 bases between. The CDR3 totals 13 residues. CDR1 is SGHAT, CDR2 FQNNGV, per germline. This sample was taken from a study of OX40 agonist ivuxolimab in advanced cancers. Study as a whole: Ivuxolimab is an agonistic anti-OX40 (CD134) antibody, and patients were treated with it. Study results and limitations: Mean expanded clone counts were higher in CD8+ than CD4+ T cells.

Patients had blood sampled at baseline and again on cycle 4 day 1 and cycle 7 day 1. Generated by immunoSEQ multiplex PCR, the TCRdb table keeps only in-frame clones and is missing some. This table holds roughly 56,000 clones, 70% to 85% found once. V usage is TRBV11-2 and J usage is TRBJ1-5, with a tentative D call TRBD1 (6 bases). This material consisted of CD4+ or CD8+ T cells sorted from blood, taken in a trial of the OX40 agonist ivuxolimab. This receptor was taken from an adult with an advanced solid tumor such as melanoma, head and neck, liver or kidney cancer. The CDR3 protein is CASSYNRDQPQHF. CDR3 DNA: TGTGCCAGCAGCTACAACAGGGACCAGCCCCAGCATTTT.